This TCR beta chain was profiled in a study of control samples from healthy donors and cancer patients. The CDR3 extends over 12 amino acids. The V end lost 3 bases, the J end lost 8 bases, and 9 bases lay between the germline ends. Germline V CDR1 and CDR2: SGDLS, YYNGEE. Produced via immunoSEQ multiplex PCR; TCRdb's table is partial and in-frame only. Of around 180,000 clones listed, around 90% are singletons. This chain connects TRBV9 to TRBJ2-1; D may correspond to TRBD1 or TRBD2 (5 bases each). The clonotype comes from a woman aged 25-40 years in good health. The sample comprised blood. The CDR3 DNA follows: TGTGCCAGCAGCGCCCGAGGGGATGAGCAGTTCTTC. Its translation is CASSARGDEQFF.